Below, 32 T cell receptor beta chains from the same sample are listed, as sequenced in a study of blood T cell repertoires in COVID-19. Sequencing was performed with immunoSEQ multiplex PCR; in TCRdb, only in-frame clones are kept and a portion is missing. The data show 200,000 to 250,000 clones, around 85% seen once. The sequencing input was PBMCs or T cells enriched from blood (not recorded which). The receptor set was obtained from a woman aged 40-49 years with acute COVID-19.

The chain couples TRBV25-1 to TRBJ2-1, with 7 bases lining up with TRBD1. V shed 4 bases and J 12 bases; nucleotides not matched to a gene: 6. The CDR3 is 12 amino acids. Germline V lookup: CDR1 MGHDK, CDR2 SYGVNS. The CDR3 DNA sequence: TGTGCCAGCAGTGCGCACAGGGGTAGGCAGTTCTTC. Translated: CASSAHRGRQFF. Complete variable domain (other parts from reference TRBV25-1 and TRBJ2-1): EADIYQTPRYLVIGTGKKITLECSQTMGHDKMYWYQQDPGMELHLIHYSYGVNSTEKGDLSSESTVSRIRTEHFPLTLESARPSHTSQYLCASSAHRGRQFFGPGTRLTVL.

In this sample, this clone turned up once. The chain is built from TRBV7-9 and TRBJ2-5; TRBD2 matches at 7 bases. The CDR3 length is 14 residues. Germline CDR1 reads SEHNR; CDR2 reads FQNEAQ (reference sequence). V was pared by 1 base and J by 4 bases, with 3 bases of the junction left unmatched. The CDR3: CASSLGGGSETQYF. The CDR3 DNA reads TGTGCCAGCAGCTTAGGCGGGGGTTCAGAGACCCAGTACTTC.

This chain connects TRBV9 to TRBJ2-7, with no clear D. V was shortened by 0 bases and J by 1 base, with 8 bases between the two germline ends. This CDR3 spans 14 amino acids. The germline V gene has CDR1 SGDLS and CDR2 YYNGEE. The CDR3 protein is CASSVGRNSYEQYF. The CDR3 bases are TGTGCCAGCAGCGTAGGCAGGAATTCCTACGAGCAGTACTTC.

The chain has TRBV19 and TRBJ1-5, with D unclear. This CDR3 is 17 amino acids long. CDR1 and CDR2 (germline): LNHDA, SQIVND (reference sequence). V shed 3 bases and J shed 2 bases, with 17 bases lying between them. CDR3 sequence reads: CASSIRSFGGGNQPQHF. CDR3 DNA sequence: TGTGCCAGTAGTATTCGGTCCTTCGGAGGAGGCAATCAGCCCCAGCATTTT. The entire variable domain, with the rest obtained from reference TRBV19 and TRBJ1-5, is as follows: DGGITQSPKYLFRKEGQNVTLSCEQNLNHDAMYWYRQDPGQGLRLIYYSQIVNDFQKGDIAEGYSVSREKKESFPLTVTSAQKNPTAFYLCASSIRSFGGGNQPQHFGDGTRLSIL.

Remarks on this clone: Other DNA sequences in the sample encode the same CDR3. The V call is TRBV6-4, the J call TRBJ2-3, with D possibly TRBD2 on 6 matching bases. CDR3 length equals 13 residues. Germline V gene data show CDR1 as MRHNA and CDR2 as SNTAGT. Trimming left V 8 bases short and J 2 bases short, with 11 bases between. The CDR3 DNA reads as TGTGCCAGCGGAGCGGGCCACACAGATACGCAGTATTTT. Translation: CASGAGHTDTQYF.

V and J are TRBV19 and TRBJ2-1, with TRBD1 matching 12 bases. Germline V gene sequence: CDR1 LNHDA, CDR2 SQIVND (reference sequence). The J segment lost 0 bases and the V segment lost 5 bases, leaving 5 bases of the junction unmatched. The CDR3 length is 17 residues. CDR3 sequence reads: CASSSGQGASSYNEQFF. CDR3 DNA sequence: TGTGCCAGTAGTTCGGGACAGGGGGCAAGCTCCTACAATGAGCAGTTCTTC.

The chain links TRBV7-6 to TRBJ1-2; 9 bases line up with TRBD1. Germline values: CDR1 SGHVS, CDR2 FNYEAQ. V gave up 5 bases and J gave up 2 bases; unmatched junction bases: 3. This CDR3 spans 14 amino acids. The CDR3 spells CASSETGGNYGYTF. As DNA, the CDR3 is TGTGCCAGCAGCGAGACAGGGGGGAACTATGGCTACACCTTC.

The chain joins TRBV5-1 to TRBJ1-2; no definite D call. There are 14 residues in the CDR3. CDR1 SGHRS and CDR2 YFSETQ come from the germline V gene. V lost 0 bases, J lost 7 bases, and 13 bases lay in between. CDR3 nucleotides: TGCGCCAGCAGCTTGGCCTCCCCAGCGGGTGGCTACACCTTC. This sequence encodes CASSLASPAGGYTF. The complete variable domain, with remaining parts taken from reference TRBV5-1 and TRBJ1-2, reads KAGVTQTPRYLIKTRGQQVTLSCSPISGHRSVSWYQQTPGQGLQFLFEYFSETQRNKGNFPGRFSGRQFSNSRSEMNVSTLELGDSALYLCASSLASPAGGYTFGSGTRLTVV.

This chain uses TRBV9 with TRBJ2-3; the D is unclear. V lost 0 bases to trimming and J lost 5 bases, with 7 bases between them. This CDR3 spans 13 amino acids. Germline CDR1 reads SGDLS; CDR2 reads YYNGEE. The CDR3 nucleotides read TGTGCCAGCAGCGTAGACTCGAGAGATACGCAGTATTTT. This gives the protein CASSVDSRDTQYF.

The rearrangement joins TRBV7-9 to TRBJ1-1, with D possibly TRBD1 on 6 matching bases. Germline CDR1 reads SEHNR; CDR2 reads FQNEAQ (reference sequence). The germline V and J ends were trimmed by 7 bases and 1 base, with 13 bases remaining between them. This CDR3 contains 14 residues. CDR3 amino acids: CASTWTEGNTEAFF. In DNA, the CDR3 is TGTGCCAGCACCTGGACAGAGGGGAACACTGAAGCTTTCTTT.

The V call is TRBV27, the J call TRBJ2-3; 8 bases are shared with TRBD2. With 5 bases clipped from V and 0 bases from J, the junction kept 4 bases outside the gene matches. CDR3 length: 15 amino acids. Per germline, CDR1 MNHEY and CDR2 SMNVEV (reference sequence). The CDR3 DNA is TGTGCCAGCAGTCCGGGACTAGGTAGCACAGATACGCAGTATTTT. This sequence encodes CASSPGLGSTDTQYF.

This clone was found once. CDR3 DNA sequence: TGTGCCAGCAGCTTGGCAGGGGATGGTGAAAAACTGTTTTTT. Amino acid sequence: CASSLAGDGEKLFF. The chain recombines TRBV5-4 with TRBJ1-4; D possibly corresponds to TRBD1 (6 bases). This CDR3 comprises 14 residues. V was trimmed by 0 bases and J by 7 bases, leaving 10 bases between them. Germline CDR1 and CDR2: SGHNT and YYREEE (reference sequence).

The V gene is TRBV5-6, the J gene TRBJ1-3, with a weak D call TRBD1 (5 bases). The length of the CDR3 is 15 residues. Trimming took off 2 bases at V and 5 bases at J, with 14 bases between the two ends. Germline CDR1 is SGHDT and CDR2 is YYEEEE. The DNA of the CDR3 is TGTGCCAGCAGCTTAAGACAGTCCTATCGAAACACCATATATTTT. This encodes CASSLRQSYRNTIYF.

The chain carries TRBV4-3 and TRBJ2-7, with 7 bases aligning to TRBD2. The trim removed 0 bases at V and 3 bases at J, leaving 5 bases unmatched. Looked up from germline, CDR1 is LGHNA and CDR2 is YSLEER. CDR3 size: 15 residues. The CDR3 DNA sequence: TGCGCCAGCAGCCAAGAAAAAACGGGAGGCTACGAGCAGTACTTC. Its protein product is CASSQEKTGGYEQYF.

The chain has TRBV19 and TRBJ2-3; TRBD2 matches at 9 bases. CDR1 and CDR2 (germline): LNHDA, SQIVND (reference sequence). CDR3 length equals 16 residues. Trimming took 5 bases from V and 1 from J; bases not matched to a gene: 7. The CDR3 DNA follows: TGTGCCAGTAGTGCTACGACTAGCGGCCGCACAGATACGCAGTATTTT. Amino acids: CASSATTSGRTDTQYF.

The V call is TRBV30, the J call TRBJ1-2; D unresolved. This CDR3 is 13 amino acids long. Trimming shortened V by 2 bases and J by 8 bases, and 15 bases separated the two germline ends. Per germline, CDR1 GTSNPN and CDR2 SVGIG (reference sequence). The CDR3 reads CAWSPQRASGYTF. For the CDR3, the DNA is TGTGCCTGGAGTCCACAGAGGGCAAGCGGCTACACCTTC.

The chain couples TRBV12-3 or TRBV12-4 to TRBJ1-2; 7 bases line up with TRBD1. The CDR3 extends over 13 amino acids. Trimming at V came to 6 bases and at J to 7 bases, leaving 8 bases not matched to a gene. This CDR3 is CASRAGTESGYTF. The CDR3 DNA is TGTGCCAGCAGGGCCGGGACAGAGTCTGGCTACACCTTC.

This clone has more than one count but fewer than ten. This rearrangement joins TRBV13 to TRBJ1-6; possible D gene TRBD1, 6 bases. Per germline, CDR1 PRHDT and CDR2 FYEKMQ (reference sequence). The CDR3 covers 14 residues. V was clipped by 5 bases and J by 8 bases, with 13 bases between them. The CDR3 reads CASSPAGADSPLHF. The CDR3 nucleotides read TGTGCCAGCAGCCCTGCGGGGGCAGATTCACCCCTCCACTTT.

J is TRBJ1-1 and V is TRBV4-3; D unclear. The V end lost 4 bases, the J end lost 0 bases, and 9 bases lay between the germline ends. Germline CDR1 LGHNA, CDR2 YSLEER. This CDR3 spans 14 amino acids. Here the CDR3 DNA reads TGCGCCAGCAGCCTTGGGCAGGTGAACACTGAAGCTTTCTTT. This gives the protein CASSLGQVNTEAFF.

This clone was counted once. The chain combines TRBV6-2 or TRBV6-3 with TRBJ2-7, with 10 bases aligning to TRBD2. With 0 bases clipped from V and 0 bases from J, the junction kept 8 bases outside the gene matches. From germline, CDR1 is MNHEY and CDR2 SVGEGT. CDR3 length equals 18 residues. As DNA, the CDR3 is TGTGCCAGCAGTTACTCCCCGGGACTAGCGCGAAGCTCCTACGAGCAGTACTTC. Translated, it gives CASSYSPGLARSSYEQYF.

V and J are TRBV6-2 or TRBV6-3 and TRBJ1-5; D may be TRBD1 (6 bases). The ends were cut back, 6 bases at V and 7 bases at J, with 22 bases in the middle. This CDR3 is built from 16 residues. The germline CDR1 and CDR2 sequences are MNHEY and SVGEGT. Written as DNA, the CDR3 is TGTGCCAGCAGCTCTTTGCCCACAGGGCTCGGCCAGCCCCAGCATTTT. It encodes CASSSLPTGLGQPQHF.

The chain carries TRBV5-1 and TRBJ1-3, with 8 bases matching TRBD1. The CDR3 consists of 13 residues. J gave up 15 bases and V 0 bases, and 8 bases lay outside the gene matches. Germline lookup yields CDR1 SGHRS and CDR2 YFSETQ. CDR3: CASSLAGDRPPYF. CDR3 nucleotide sequence: TGCGCCAGCAGCTTGGCCGGGGACAGGCCCCCATATTTT.

The chain has TRBV6-2 or TRBV6-3 and TRBJ2-7, with 8 bases lining up with TRBD1. Per the germline V gene, CDR1 is MNHEY and CDR2 is SVGEGT. The V and J ends lost 2 bases and 2 bases, in that order; junction bases with no gene match: 8. The CDR3 consists of 16 residues. CDR3 in DNA: TGTGCCAGCAGTTACGGGACAGGCGCGTGGCCCTACGAGCAGTACTTC. Translated: CASSYGTGAWPYEQYF.

This chain uses TRBV29-1 with TRBJ1-1; D is possibly TRBD1 (5 bases). CDR3 length: 14 amino acids. Trimming shortened V by 4 bases and J by 0 bases, and 12 bases separated the two germline ends. The germline V gene encodes CDR1 SQVTM and CDR2 ANQGSEA. This chain's CDR3 is CSVVIRGMNTEAFF. CDR3 nucleotide sequence: TGCAGCGTTGTGATAAGGGGAATGAACACTGAAGCTTTCTTT.

This chain links TRBV18 with TRBJ1-2; D call uncertain. The CDR3 totals 14 residues. V was trimmed by 2 bases and J by 4 bases, leaving 11 bases between them. Germline V gene sequence: CDR1 KGHSH, CDR2 LQKENI. In DNA, the CDR3 is TGTGCCAGCTCACCAGAGGGTAGAGGCTATGGCTACACCTTC. The encoded protein is CASSPEGRGYGYTF.

The chain recombines TRBV27 with TRBJ1-6; D possibly corresponds to TRBD1 (5 bases). CDR3 length: 17 amino acids. V was pared by 6 bases and J by 8 bases, with 23 bases between. The germline CDR1 and CDR2 sequences are MNHEY and SMNVEV (reference sequence). The DNA for the CDR3 is TGTGCCAGCAGGGAAACGGGGGACGGCCGTCGGGATTCACCCCTCCACTTT. Protein: CASRETGDGRRDSPLHF.

The rearrangement uses TRBV7-6 and TRBJ2-7; 12 bases map to TRBD2. V lost 4 bases to trimming and J lost 4 bases; unmatched junction nucleotides: 8. The germline CDR1 and CDR2 sequences are SGHVS and FNYEAQ. CDR3 length equals 16 residues. CDR3 nucleotides: TGTGCCAGCAGCTGGCTAGCGGGGGGGCCGGGATACGAGCAGTACTTC. Translating it yields CASSWLAGGPGYEQYF.

The rearrangement links TRBV28 to TRBJ1-2; TRBD1 matches 7 bases. The CDR3 sequence is 16 residues long. The germline gives CDR1 MDHEN, CDR2 SYDVKM. J lost 3 bases, V lost 6 bases, and 13 bases had no gene match. The CDR3 nucleotides are TGTGCCAGCAGCGTTTCCTCGGCAGGACAGGACTATGGCTACACCTTC. Protein sequence: CASSVSSAGQDYGYTF.

The chain has TRBV18 and TRBJ1-2; D remains ambiguous. Germline V gene data show CDR1 as KGHSH and CDR2 as LQKENI. The CDR3 has 19 amino acids. V gave up 3 bases and J gave up 0 bases, with 23 bases separating them. The CDR3 sequence: CASSPTVRDDGAPNYGYTF. CDR3 sequence (DNA): TGTGCCAGCTCACCGACTGTGCGCGATGACGGAGCCCCTAACTATGGCTACACCTTC.

The chain carries TRBV19 and TRBJ1-1, with D perhaps TRBD1 (6 bases). Germline assignment: CDR1 LNHDA and CDR2 SQIVND (reference sequence). Trimming removed 5 bases from V and 3 bases from J, with 10 bases in between. The CDR3 is 13 residues long. CDR3 nucleotides: TGTGCCAGTAGTGCCACAGGGCACACTGAAGCTTTCTTT. Its protein is CASSATGHTEAFF. The variable domain in full, with the rest retrieved from reference TRBV19 and TRBJ1-1, is DGGITQSPKYLFRKEGQNVTLSCEQNLNHDAMYWYRQDPGQGLRLIYYSQIVNDFQKGDIAEGYSVSREKKESFPLTVTSAQKNPTAFYLCASSATGHTEAFFGQGTRLTVV.

V usage is TRBV6-2 or TRBV6-3 and J usage is TRBJ1-5; possibly TRBD1 for D (5 bases). The CDR3 runs 16 residues. V lost 3 bases to trimming and J lost 0 bases, with 12 bases between them. CDR1 and CDR2 from the germline V gene are MNHEY and SVGEGT. The CDR3 is CASSYRTPYSNQPQHF. As DNA, the CDR3 is TGTGCCAGCAGTTATCGGACACCCTATAGCAATCAGCCCCAGCATTTT.

This clone was recorded a few times. The V and J genes are TRBV30 and TRBJ1-1; D perhaps matches TRBD1 (5 bases). Germline CDR1 and CDR2: GTSNPN and SVGIG (reference sequence). The V end was cut by 3 bases, the J end by 4 bases, with 9 bases between. The CDR3 has 12 residues. CDR3 in amino acids: CAWRGGVTEAFF. The CDR3 nucleotides are TGTGCCTGGAGGGGGGGGGTCACTGAAGCTTTCTTT.